This T cell receptor beta chain was sequenced during a study of shared clonotypes between healthy human individuals. V was clipped by 0 bases and J by 4 bases, with 17 bases between them. CDR1 and CDR2 (germline): SQVTM, ANQGSEA. The CDR3 contains 16 residues. Naive CD8 cells lacked CD45RO and underwent positive selection for CCR7, leaving out terminally differentiated effector memory CD45RA+ cells. The study drew all its donors from Caucasian adults living in Nashville, Tennessee. Sorted-subset replicate PCR reactions contained approximately 190 ng DNA, corresponding to tens of thousands of T cell genomes. The protocol was immunoSEQ multiplex PCR, while the TCRdb copy is restricted to in-frame clones and leaves out a portion. Of hundreds of thousands of clones in the sample, around 95% are singletons; the top ten hold 0.11%.

This chain uses TRBV29-1 with TRBJ2-3; the D is unclear. The TCR sequence derives from a woman in her 30s in good health. Sequenced: naive CD8+ T cells sorted from blood. The CDR3 sequence is CSVEDLHGLDPDTQYF. CDR3 nucleotides: TGCAGCGTTGAAGATTTACACGGATTAGATCCAGATACGCAGTATTTT.